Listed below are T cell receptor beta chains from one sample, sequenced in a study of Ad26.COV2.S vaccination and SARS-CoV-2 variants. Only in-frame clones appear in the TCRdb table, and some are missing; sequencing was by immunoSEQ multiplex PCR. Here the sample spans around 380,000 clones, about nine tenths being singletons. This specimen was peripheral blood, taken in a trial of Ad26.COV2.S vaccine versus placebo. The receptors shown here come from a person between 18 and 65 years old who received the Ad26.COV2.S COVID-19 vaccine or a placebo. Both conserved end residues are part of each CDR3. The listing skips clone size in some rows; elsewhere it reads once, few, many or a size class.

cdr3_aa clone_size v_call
CASSLASPKGNQPQHF - TRBV5-6
CASSFGTKNIQYF - TRBV5-1
CASSSVAGQETQYF - TRBV3-1/TRBV3-2
CASSQGRETSTDTQYF - TRBV14
CASSSGTGRNIQYF - TRBV27
CASRGTTQETQYF - TRBV6-5
CASSLVAGKHYGYTF - TRBV5-4
CASSGETYEQYF - TRBV7-9
CASSQDRYNEQFF - TRBV3-1/TRBV3-2
CASTRWKGKDSPLHF - TRBV10-2
CASRNSGTGGTEAFF - TRBV6-5
CASSPAPYSYEQYF - TRBV7-9
CSASSSNTGELFF - TRBV20-1
CAIRPTGSNSPLHF - TRBV10-3
CASSLNGIHTEAFF - TRBV11-3
CASSLWVTGSEKLFF - TRBV7-9
CASSQGNSNQPQHF - TRBV3-1/TRBV3-2
CASSQVGGSSGANVLTF - TRBV4-1
CASSSMGRNSNQPQHF - TRBV7-2
CASSPLAGARSSYNEQFF - TRBV7-2
CASSQPGLAGKETQYF - TRBV5-4
CASSLGPDPTKNIQYF - TRBV5-6
CASSLRTSADTQYF - TRBV5-6
CASSVDPSTDTQYF - TRBV9
CASTITGVTEAFF - TRBV19
CASSDLESTDTQYF - TRBV2
CASSSGSTQYF - TRBV4-1
CASSPGQATHNEQFF - TRBV3-1/TRBV3-2
CASSQRLLTGELFF once TRBV5-8
CASSQETPWGFTGYTF - TRBV3-1/TRBV3-2
CASSPPTTDYEQYF - TRBV5-6
CASSQPQGGVDDTQYF - TRBV4-1
CATSRPGPQQETQYF - TRBV15
CASSLGNWDSPLHF - TRBV9
CASSLNNGREAFF - TRBV27
CASSLAQGYNEKLFF - TRBV5-1
CASSAEPTEVEQYF few TRBV7-6
CARERTGSYEQYF - TRBV2
CASSAKFDTSLSGNTIYF - TRBV7-2
CASSDIRRHTEAFF - TRBV11-2
CASSESTQETQYF - TRBV2
CASSPGTWNYGYTF few TRBV7-2